This T cell receptor beta chain was found in a study of cytomegalovirus exposure and HLA in healthy donors. The study, taken as a whole, reports: In a later analysis, V- and J-gene trimming of beta chains associated with a DCLRE1C missense variant, replicated independently.

As regards this clone: Its target is not known.

Primers included in the PCR were 60 Vbeta and 13 Jbeta primers. The table came from immunoSEQ multiplex PCR; TCRdb's copy has only in-frame clones and leaves some out. This table has approximately 130,000 clones, over 70% appearing once. The CDR3 is 16 residues long. The V gene lost 1 base and the J gene lost 0 bases, with 12 bases spanning the gap. Looked up from germline, CDR1 is LNHNV and CDR2 is YYDKDF (reference sequence). The sequenced material came from PBMCs. This sequence was found in a man under 40 in good health and CMV-seronegative. This chain uses TRBV15 with TRBJ1-1, with no clear D. The CDR3 bases are TGTGCCACCAGCAGAGGCCGGCGGAGCATGAACACTGAAGCTTTCTTT. Translation: CATSRGRRSMNTEAFF.